The 28 T cell receptor beta chains reported below all come from one sample, sequenced in a study of OX40 agonist ivuxolimab in advanced cancers. Generated by immunoSEQ multiplex PCR, the TCRdb table keeps only in-frame clones and is missing some. The table records about 52,000 clones, approximately 91% of them present only once. This specimen was CD4+ or CD8+ T cells sorted from blood, taken in a trial of the OX40 agonist ivuxolimab. The receptor source for this set is an adult with an advanced solid tumor such as melanoma, head and neck, liver or kidney cancer.

This sequence joins TRBV5-4 and TRBJ1-2; 10 positions agree with TRBD1. Germline CDR1 and CDR2: SGHNT and YYREEE (reference sequence). The V gene end was trimmed by 4 bases and the J gene end by 0 bases; junction bases not matched to a gene: 9. The CDR3 extends over 17 amino acids. CDR3 sequence reads: CASSAGTGEFTNYGYTF. The CDR3 nucleotides read TGTGCCAGCAGCGCCGGGACAGGGGAGTTTACTAACTATGGCTACACCTTC.

In this sample, this clone turned up once. This chain connects TRBV7-6 to TRBJ2-7; the D call may be TRBD1 or TRBD2 (5 bases each). V dropped 4 bases and J dropped 4 bases, with 14 bases sitting between them. The CDR3 runs 14 residues. Germline loops: CDR1 SGHVS, CDR2 FNYEAQ. The CDR3 DNA sequence: TGTGCCAGCAGCTACGCGTGGGGCGGGTACGAGCAGTACTTC. Amino acids: CASSYAWGGYEQYF.

This chain joins TRBV5-8 and TRBJ2-1, with 10 bases identical to TRBD2. From germline, CDR1 is SGHTS and CDR2 YDEGEE. V was pared by 0 bases and J by 7 bases, with 7 bases of the junction left unmatched. The CDR3 extends over 16 amino acids. The CDR3 protein is CASSLDGLAVGNEQFF. As DNA, the CDR3 is TGTGCCAGCAGCTTGGATGGACTAGCGGTGGGGAATGAGCAGTTCTTC.

This clone turned up a few times. V usage is TRBV4-1 and J usage is TRBJ1-1; the D gene is possibly TRBD1 (5 bases). V was cut by 0 bases and J by 5 bases, with 10 bases left in between. The CDR3 runs 14 residues. The V gene's germline CDR1 is MGHRA and CDR2 YSYEKL. CDR3 coding DNA: TGCGCCAGCAGCCAAGATTCCTGGGGGACTGAAGCTTTCTTT. This codes for CASSQDSWGTEAFF.

Only one count was recorded for this clone. The V call is TRBV4-1, the J call TRBJ1-3, with D unclear. The length of the CDR3 is 15 residues. CDR1 and CDR2 (germline): MGHRA, YSYEKL. V was pared by 1 base and J by 4 bases, with 11 bases between. CDR3 nucleotide sequence: TGCGCCAGCAGCCAAGTCGAGGTGGAAGGAAACACCATATATTTT. It yields the protein CASSQVEVEGNTIYF.

The chain recombines TRBV7-9 with TRBJ1-4; D is uncertain. Trimming cost V 5 bases and J 4 bases, with 14 bases left between them. CDR1 is SEHNR and CDR2 is FQNEAQ in the germline V gene (reference sequence). CDR3 length equals 15 residues. Written as DNA, the CDR3 is TGTGCCAGCAGCCCCCCGGGGAGTGGTAATGAAAAACTGTTTTTT. Its protein product is CASSPPGSGNEKLFF. Complete variable domain (other parts from reference TRBV7-9 and TRBJ1-4): DTGVSQNPRHKITKRGQNVTFRCDPISEHNRLYWYRQTLGQGPEFLTYFQNEAQLEKSRLLSDRFSAERPKGSFSTLEIQRTEQGDSAMYLCASSPPGSGNEKLFFGSGTQLSVL.

The chain joins TRBV7-9 to TRBJ1-2; TRBD1 matches 8 bases. Germline-derived CDR1 and CDR2 are SEHNR and FQNEAQ (reference sequence). V lost 5 bases, J lost 2 bases, and 10 bases stayed unmatched. The CDR3 is 16 amino acids. The CDR3 bases are TGTGCCAGCAGCGAGCCGCCGGGACAGGAGAACTATGGCTACACCTTC. Amino acids: CASSEPPGQENYGYTF.

The chain has TRBV11-2 and TRBJ1-1; D ambiguous. This CDR3 region has 15 residues. V lost 7 bases, J lost 0 bases, and 15 bases lay in between. CDR1 is SGHAT and CDR2 is FQNNGV in the germline V gene. DNA of the CDR3: TGTGCCAGCACTACCGAGCCGGGGATGAACACTGAAGCTTTCTTT. It translates to CASTTEPGMNTEAFF.

The rearrangement links TRBV29-1 to TRBJ2-7; D unclear. Germline CDR1 SQVTM, CDR2 ANQGSEA. Trimming took off 0 bases at V and 2 bases at J, with 8 bases between the two ends. This CDR3 comprises 13 residues. CDR3: CSVEESDPYEQYF. CDR3 nucleotides: TGCAGCGTTGAAGAGTCTGACCCCTACGAGCAGTACTTC.

The V call is TRBV30, the J call TRBJ1-1, with D unresolved. V lost 0 bases and J lost 2, with 7 bases in between. The CDR3 runs 13 residues. Germline CDR1 is GTSNPN and CDR2 is SVGIG (reference sequence). This CDR3 is CAWSVGLNTEAFF. The CDR3 coding sequence is TGTGCCTGGAGTGTTGGATTAAACACTGAAGCTTTCTTT.

The chain combines TRBV4-1 with TRBJ2-1; perhaps TRBD1 as D (6 bases). Trimming stripped 1 base from V and 6 bases from J, with 13 bases between. CDR1 is MGHRA, CDR2 YSYEKL, per germline. The CDR3 has 15 amino acids. The CDR3 region is CASSQGQGLGNEQFF. The CDR3 DNA reads TGCGCCAGCAGCCAAGGGCAGGGGCTAGGCAATGAGCAGTTCTTC.

The rearrangement uses TRBV7-9 and TRBJ1-4; D is unresolved. Germline lookup yields CDR1 SEHNR and CDR2 FQNEAQ (reference sequence). The CDR3 covers 14 residues. The V end lost 3 bases, the J end lost 7 bases, and 12 bases lay between the germline ends. CDR3 sequence (DNA): TGTGCCAGCAGCTTGACAAATTTGGTTGAAAAACTGTTTTTT. It encodes CASSLTNLVEKLFF.

This clone was detected only once. This rearrangement joins TRBV7-8 to TRBJ1-5; D is ambiguous. Germline V gene lookup returns CDR1 SGHVS and CDR2 FQNEAQ. The CDR3 is 13 amino acids. Trimming removed 1 base at V and 6 bases at J, with 7 bases between. The CDR3 protein is CASSLGGFQPQHF. The CDR3 nucleotides read TGTGCCAGCAGCTTAGGGGGATTTCAGCCCCAGCATTTT. Filled out from reference TRBV7-8 and TRBJ1-5, the complete variable domain reads GAGVSQSPRYKVAKRGQDVALRCDPISGHVSLFWYQQALGQGPEFLTYFQNEAQLDKSGLPSDRFFAERPEGSVSTLKIQRTQQEDSAVYLCASSLGGFQPQHFGDGTRLSIL.

The chain employs TRBV11-2 and TRBJ1-1; no clear D gene. The V gene lost 0 bases and the J gene lost 2 bases, with 25 bases spanning the gap. The CDR3 totals 20 residues. Germline V gene data show CDR1 as SGHAT and CDR2 as FQNNGV. CDR3 in amino acids: CASSLDALGQLSRPNTEAFF. Written as DNA, the CDR3 is TGTGCCAGCAGCTTAGATGCGCTCGGGCAGTTGAGCCGGCCCAACACTGAAGCTTTCTTT.

The rearrangement uses TRBV13 and TRBJ2-7; D is undetermined. Looked up from germline, CDR1 is PRHDT and CDR2 is FYEKMQ (reference sequence). V was pared by 3 bases and J by 2 bases, with 2 bases between. The CDR3 covers 11 residues. The CDR3 protein is CASSLPYEQYF. CDR3 bases: TGTGCCAGCAGCTTGCCCTACGAGCAGTACTTC.

The CDR3 spells CASSLFSTDTQYF. The CDR3 region has the DNA TGTGCCAGCAGTTTGTTCAGCACAGATACGCAGTATTTT. The gene calls are TRBV27 and TRBJ2-3; D call uncertain. CDR1 is MNHEY and CDR2 is SMNVEV in the germline V gene (reference sequence). The CDR3 is made up of 13 amino acids. V lost 3 bases, J lost 0 bases, and 4 bases lay in between.

The chain couples TRBV19 to TRBJ1-3; no definite D call. V shed 1 base and J shed 2 bases, with 0 bases lying between them. The CDR3 consists of 12 residues. The germline V gene encodes CDR1 LNHDA and CDR2 SQIVND (reference sequence). CDR3 amino acids: CASSIAGNTIYF. The CDR3 DNA follows: TGTGCCAGTAGTATAGCTGGAAACACCATATATTTT.

The chain uses TRBV6-5 and TRBJ2-7; D ambiguous. Germline V gene data show CDR1 as MNHEY and CDR2 as SVGAGI. Trimming left V 4 bases short and J 2 bases short, with 9 bases between. CDR3 length: 13 residues. This CDR3 reads CASSSNPTYEQYF. The DNA for the CDR3 is TGTGCCAGCAGTTCAAATCCCACCTACGAGCAGTACTTC.

The chain employs TRBV27 and TRBJ1-5; weak D call: TRBD1 (5 bases). Deletions cut 5 bases from V and 1 base from J, with 12 bases between. Germline V CDR1 and CDR2: MNHEY, SMNVEV (reference sequence). This CDR3 is 15 amino acids long. The CDR3, as DNA: TGTGCCAGCAGTCCTCAGGGATTCAGCAATCAGCCCCAGCATTTT. It yields the protein CASSPQGFSNQPQHF.

This chain uses TRBV4-1 with TRBJ2-3; no definite D call. Trimming stripped 1 base from V and 3 bases from J, with 8 bases between. The germline gives CDR1 MGHRA, CDR2 YSYEKL. CDR3 length: 14 residues. In DNA form, the CDR3 reads TGCGCCAGCAGCCAAGTGGGTGTTACAGATACGCAGTATTTT. Amino acid sequence: CASSQVGVTDTQYF.

The CDR3 DNA follows: TGTGCCAGCAGTTCCGGAACGGGCTCTCCCTACGAGCAGTACTTC. This gives the protein CASSSGTGSPYEQYF. The chain combines TRBV6-5 with TRBJ2-7; D is unclear. CDR3 size: 15 residues. The V and J ends lost 4 bases and 2 bases respectively, with 15 bases between them. Germline CDR1 is MNHEY and CDR2 is SVGAGI.

V usage is TRBV5-5 and J usage is TRBJ2-3; 10 nucleotides align to TRBD2. Looked up from germline, CDR1 is SGHKS and CDR2 is YYEKEE (reference sequence). CDR3 length: 17 amino acids. The ends lost 4 bases at V and 1 base at J; junction bases unmatched: 9. This CDR3 reads CASSLRLAGPRTDTQYF. CDR3 coding DNA: TGTGCCAGCAGCCTCAGACTAGCGGGCCCTCGCACAGATACGCAGTATTTT.

V and J are TRBV19 and TRBJ1-1, with D uncertain. The CDR3 totals 13 residues. Trimming stripped 7 bases from V and 1 base from J, with 10 bases between. The germline gives CDR1 LNHDA, CDR2 SQIVND (reference sequence). CDR3 region: CASTLSRNTEAFF. DNA for the CDR3: TGTGCCAGTACTTTGTCCAGGAACACTGAAGCTTTCTTT.

This chain connects TRBV19 to TRBJ2-1, with D possibly matching TRBD1 (6 bases). V was shortened by 2 bases and J by 9 bases, with 11 bases between the two germline ends. This CDR3 comprises 13 residues. Germline V gene lookup returns CDR1 LNHDA and CDR2 SQIVND (reference sequence). The CDR3 DNA follows: TGTGCCAGTAGTATACAGGGGTCGGGTGAGCAGTTCTTC. Protein: CASSIQGSGEQFF.

The rearrangement uses TRBV23-1 and TRBJ1-1; TRBD1 might be the D (6 bases). TRBV23-1 is an open reading frame, and its role is uncertain. The CDR3 is 15 amino acids. Trimming took off 2 bases at V and 2 bases at J, with 12 bases between the two ends. The CDR3: CASSQPPGHNTEAFF. The DNA for the CDR3 is TGCGCCAGCAGTCAACCTCCGGGACATAACACTGAAGCTTTCTTT.

This sequence joins TRBV14 and TRBJ1-4, with TRBD1 matching 8 bases. Germline V lookup: CDR1 SGHDN, CDR2 FVKESK. This CDR3 contains 15 residues. V shed 4 bases, J shed 4 bases, and the junction held 5 bases outside the gene matches. Written as DNA, the CDR3 is TGTGCCAGCAGCCCTCTCGGACAGGGTAATGAAAAACTGTTTTTT. Its translation: CASSPLGQGNEKLFF.

The chain links TRBV7-9 to TRBJ2-7; a weak D match, TRBD1 (5 bases). The germline V gene encodes CDR1 SEHNR and CDR2 FQNEAQ (reference sequence). CDR3 length: 12 residues. V dropped 6 bases and J dropped 3 bases, with 9 bases sitting between them. As DNA, the CDR3 is TGTGCCAGCAGTTTCGACAGCTACGAGCAGTACTTC. Its translation is CASSFDSYEQYF.

V and J are TRBV7-5 and TRBJ2-2; the tabulated D call, TRBD1, remains unverified against the DNA. TRBV7-5 is designated a pseudogene. This CDR3 comprises 16 residues. The DNA of the CDR3 is TGTGTCAGAAGCCACCTCACATCAACGAACACCGGGGAGCTGTTTTTT. Amino acids: CVRSHLTSTNTGELFF.